Below, 32 T cell receptor beta chains from the same sample are listed, as sequenced in a study of T cells in Graves' hyperthyroidism and ophthalmopathy (dated 2019 in TCRdb). The method behind the library was multiplex PCR. Instrument used: Illumina HiSeq 2000. TCR beta CDR3 regions were amplified from RNA transcripts. For the first round of RT-PCR on the TCR CDR3, the HTBI primer set was used together with the Qiagen OneStep RT-PCR kit. The public reads were quality trimmed at Q25 with fastp and then assembled into clones with MiXCR by TCRdb, keeping productive beta chains. Each entry is one CDR3 protein sequence, shown with its most common DNA and genes. The table for this sample lists 650,000 to 750,000 distinct CDR3 sequences; around 15% of them were counted only once. The ten largest clones represent 10% of the sample. Material for sequencing was blood. The source of these receptors is a young woman with Graves' hyperthyroidism.

This clonotype has a handful of counts. It may be a read error: a sequence one base away is much more abundant. The V and J genes are TRBV20-1 and TRBJ2-1, with 8 nucleotides matching TRBD2. Germline loops: CDR1 DFQATT, CDR2 SNEGSKA (reference sequence). The V gene end was trimmed by 4 bases and the J gene end by 3 bases; junction bases not matched to a gene: 5. The CDR3 totals 14 residues. DNA for the CDR3: TGCAGTGCTACGGCTAGCGGGTTCTACAATGAGCAGTTCTTC. Protein product: CSATASGFYNEQFF.

In this sample, this clonotype turned up many times. The genes are TRBV6-2 or TRBV6-3 and TRBJ2-7; unclear D gene. Trimming removed 5 bases from V and 3 bases from J, with 14 bases in between. The CDR3 consists of 14 residues. The germline V gene encodes CDR1 MNHEY and CDR2 SVGEGT. CDR3 in DNA: TGTGCCAGCAGTAATAACCCAGACGGCTACGAGCAGTACTTC. Translating it yields CASSNNPDGYEQYF.

The chain couples TRBV10-2 to TRBJ1-5; TRBD1 matches 11 bases. The CDR3 runs 15 residues. Germline V CDR1 and CDR2: WSHSY, SAAADI. The V gene end was trimmed by 3 bases and the J gene end by 10 bases; junction bases not matched to a gene: 8. The CDR3 is CASSDQGTGGGPQHF. The CDR3, as DNA: TGCGCCAGCAGTGACCAAGGGACAGGGGGAGGTCCCCAGCATTTT.

The chain links TRBV18 to TRBJ1-4; a weak D match, TRBD1 (5 bases). With 2 bases removed from V and 0 bases from J, the gap between germline ends came to 13 bases. Per germline, CDR1 KGHSH and CDR2 LQKENI. This CDR3 comprises 17 residues. The CDR3 DNA follows: TGTGCCAGCTCACCAGTGCAGGGACTGACAACTAATGAAAAACTGTTTTTT. Its translation: CASSPVQGLTTNEKLFF.

Ten or more counts support this clonotype. The chain couples TRBV18 to TRBJ2-7, with a weak D call TRBD1 (5 bases). Deletions cut 8 bases from V and 2 bases from J, with 13 bases between. Per germline, CDR1 KGHSH and CDR2 LQKENI. The CDR3 totals 13 residues. CDR3 residues: CASAVTATYEQYF. For the CDR3, the DNA is TGTGCCAGCGCCGTGACAGCAACCTACGAGCAGTACTTC.

This clonotype was observed many times. J is TRBJ2-7 and V is TRBV7-9; TRBD1 might be the D (5 bases). The CDR3 contains 14 residues. From germline, CDR1 is SEHNR and CDR2 FQNEAQ (reference sequence). V was shortened by 4 bases and J by 0 bases, with 10 bases between the two germline ends. Here the CDR3 reads CASSSPTVSYEQYF. The DNA for the CDR3 is TGTGCCAGCAGCTCCCCGACAGTCTCCTACGAGCAGTACTTC.

The chain joins TRBV19 to TRBJ2-1; 9 nucleotides match TRBD1. The CDR3 is 15 residues long. The V gene's germline CDR1 is LNHDA and CDR2 SQIVND (reference sequence). Germline trimming cut 3 bases from V and 8 bases from J; bases unmatched to any gene: 8. The CDR3 sequence: CASSMRQGVADEQFF. The CDR3 nucleotides read TGTGCCAGTAGTATGCGACAGGGGGTGGCCGATGAGCAGTTCTTC. The entire variable domain, with the rest obtained from reference TRBV19 and TRBJ2-1, is as follows: DGGITQSPKYLFRKEGQNVTLSCEQNLNHDAMYWYRQDPGQGLRLIYYSQIVNDFQKGDIAEGYSVSREKKESFPLTVTSAQKNPTAFYLCASSMRQGVADEQFFGPGTRLTVL.

In this sample, this clonotype turned up many times. This rearrangement joins TRBV12-3 or TRBV12-4 to TRBJ1-1; D is uncertain. V shed 1 base and J shed 6 bases, with 12 bases lying between them. The CDR3 extends over 14 amino acids. CDR3 DNA: TGTGCCAGCAGTTTAGGTCAGTTTTCCTCTGAAGCTTTCTTT. Protein: CASSLGQFSSEAFF.

This clonotype showed up just a few times. The chain recombines TRBV10-3 with TRBJ2-1; 7 bases line up with TRBD2. CDR1 is ENHRY and CDR2 is SYGVKD in the germline V gene. The CDR3 is 14 residues long. J gave up 6 bases and V 3 bases, and 5 bases lay outside the gene matches. For the CDR3, the DNA is TGTGCCATCAGTGATTTAGCGGGCCGCAATGAGCAGTTCTTC. Its translation: CAISDLAGRNEQFF.

This clonotype was seen ten or more times. J is TRBJ1-5 and V is TRBV6-1; 9 bases fit TRBD1. CDR1 is MNHNS, CDR2 SASEGT, per germline. V was clipped by 6 bases and J by 4 bases; unmatched bases: 4. The CDR3 runs to 14 residues. CDR3 in DNA: TGTGCCAGCAGGTCCGGGACAGGGAATCAGCCCCAGCATTTT. Translation gives CASRSGTGNQPQHF.

This clonotype was detected a few times. At one boundary the junction diverges from the germline segment, which might be a read error. This chain uses TRBV3-1 with TRBJ2-7, with a possible D match to TRBD1 (5 bases). The CDR3 is 13 amino acids. Germline CDR1 LGHDT, CDR2 YNNKEL (reference sequence). The CDR3 loop is CASSQRQIYEQCF. CDR3 sequence (DNA): TGTGCCAGCAGCCAACGACAGATCTACGAGCAGTGCTTC.

This clonotype was detected a few times. This chain joins TRBV6-5 and TRBJ2-7; D not certain. V lost 2 bases, J lost 3 bases, and 5 bases lay in between. Germline V gives CDR1 MNHEY, CDR2 SVGAGI. The length of the CDR3 is 12 residues. CDR3 sequence (DNA): TGTGCCAGCAGTTACGATTTCTACGAGCAGTACTTC. Its translation: CASSYDFYEQYF.

This clonotype was observed a few times. The chain carries TRBV6-1 and TRBJ2-2; D is uncertain. The V gene lost 0 bases and the J gene lost 7 bases, with 6 bases spanning the gap. The germline V gene has CDR1 MNHNS and CDR2 SASEGT. The CDR3 covers 13 residues. CDR3 sequence (DNA): TGTGCCAGCAGTGAAGCAGGATACGGGGAGCTGTTTTTT. It translates to CASSEAGYGELFF.

This clonotype showed up just a few times. The rearrangement links TRBV20-1 to TRBJ2-7; maybe TRBD2 (5 bases). Trimming removed 6 bases from V and 3 bases from J, with 18 bases in between. The CDR3 consists of 14 residues. Germline V gene sequence: CDR1 DFQATT, CDR2 SNEGSKA (reference sequence). CDR3 bases: TGCAGTGCCCTAGGGAGCCGATCGAACTACGAGCAGTACTTC. As protein: CSALGSRSNYEQYF.

This clonotype was seen a few times. A much larger clone differs from this one at a single base, so this may be a read error. The chain links TRBV6-1 to TRBJ1-1; tentatively, D is TRBD1 (6 bases). Trimming shortened V by 7 bases and J by 0 bases, and 21 bases separated the two germline ends. The CDR3 runs 17 residues. The germline V gene has CDR1 MNHNS and CDR2 SASEGT. CDR3 DNA: TGTGCCAGCAATCCCCTCAGGACGACAGGAATGAACACTGAAGCTTTCTTT. Translation gives CASNPLRTTGMNTEAFF.

This clonotype was picked up many times. V is TRBV2 and J is TRBJ1-1, with 7 positions matching TRBD1. Germline CDR1 and CDR2: SNHLY and FYNNEI. The CDR3 runs to 14 residues. The V gene end was trimmed by 6 bases and the J gene end by 0 bases; junction bases not matched to a gene: 4. In DNA form, the CDR3 reads TGTGCCAGCAGATACAGGGGAATGAACACTGAAGCTTTCTTT. Residues: CASRYRGMNTEAFF.

This clonotype was counted ten times or more. The chain is built from TRBV28 and TRBJ1-5; D is ambiguous. Looked up from germline, CDR1 is MDHEN and CDR2 is SYDVKM. Trimming left V 6 bases short and J 1 base short, with 19 bases between. This CDR3 region has 17 residues. In DNA, the CDR3 is TGTGCCAGCAGCACCCCCCGTGGGATGAGGAGCAATCAGCCCCAGCATTTT. Protein: CASSTPRGMRSNQPQHF.

This clonotype was seen ten or more times. The rearrangement joins TRBV4-2 to TRBJ1-1; 8 nucleotides line up with TRBD1. After removal of 1 base from V and 4 bases from J, the junction contained 11 bases not matched to a gene. Per the germline V gene, CDR1 is LGHNA and CDR2 is YNFKEQ. The CDR3 length is 17 residues. CDR3 in DNA: TGTGCCAGCAGCCAAGGTCCGGGACAGGCCTTGGGCACTGAAGCTTTCTTT. Its protein is CASSQGPGQALGTEAFF.

There are many counts of this clonotype. This chain connects TRBV7-9 to TRBJ2-7, with 9 bases fitting TRBD1. Germline trimming cut 4 bases from V and 1 base from J; bases unmatched to any gene: 11. The CDR3 contains 17 residues. CDR1 and CDR2 (germline): SEHNR, FQNEAQ (reference sequence). CDR3 nucleotides: TGTGCCAGCAGCTCTTCCGTAACCGGGACAGGGTCCTACGAGCAGTACTTC. Residues: CASSSSVTGTGSYEQYF.

This clonotype was observed a handful of times. This chain links TRBV9 with TRBJ2-3, with 10 bases aligning to TRBD2. Germline CDR1 is SGDLS and CDR2 is YYNGEE. V lost 2 bases, J lost 4 bases, and 4 bases stayed unmatched. The CDR3 has 15 residues. The CDR3 spells CASSVSGRVADTQYF. The DNA for the CDR3 is TGTGCCAGCAGCGTGAGCGGGAGGGTCGCAGATACGCAGTATTTT.

This clonotype was found a few times. The V call is TRBV7-7, the J call TRBJ2-5; 7 bases are shared with TRBD2. Germline assignment: CDR1 SSHAT and CDR2 FNYEAQ (reference sequence). The CDR3 totals 14 residues. CDR3: CATSPGRGRETQYF. The DNA of the CDR3 is TGTGCTACCAGCCCAGGGAGGGGTCGGGAGACCCAGTACTTC.

This clonotype was seen repeatedly, ten times or more. The V gene is TRBV2, the J gene TRBJ2-3; possibly TRBD1 for D (6 bases). The CDR3 is 14 residues long. V was clipped by 5 bases and J by 0 bases, with 9 bases between them. Germline loops: CDR1 SNHLY, CDR2 FYNNEI. The CDR3 sequence is CASSKGVSTDTQYF. The CDR3 nucleotides read TGTGCCAGCAGTAAGGGGGTCAGCACAGATACGCAGTATTTT.

This clonotype has ten or more counts. This chain links TRBV28 with TRBJ2-7; 7 positions agree with TRBD1. The V segment lost 4 bases and the J segment 0 bases; nucleotides outside the gene matches: 9. CDR3 length equals 16 residues. Germline V CDR1 and CDR2: MDHEN, SYDVKM. The chain's CDR3 is CASSSFWDRPSYEQYF. The CDR3, as DNA: TGTGCCAGCAGTTCCTTCTGGGACAGACCCTCCTACGAGCAGTACTTC.

Many counts were recorded for this clonotype. The CDR3 DNA sequence: TGCAGCGTTGCAGGGGGCGAAATATCCTACGAGCAGTACTTC. It encodes CSVAGGEISYEQYF. This sequence joins TRBV29-1 and TRBJ2-7; 8 positions agree with TRBD1. CDR1 and CDR2 from the germline V gene are SQVTM and ANQGSEA. V trimming: 4 bases; J trimming: 1 base; junction bases outside the gene matches: 6. This CDR3 spans 14 amino acids.

The chain employs TRBV7-2 and TRBJ2-2, with unresolved D. The CDR3 sequence is 13 residues long. V shed 5 bases and J shed 2 bases, with 6 bases lying between them. Germline values: CDR1 SGHTA, CDR2 FQGNSA. CDR3 in DNA: TGTGCCAGCAGCGTCCTTAACACCGGGGAGCTGTTTTTT. This encodes CASSVLNTGELFF.

V and J are TRBV9 and TRBJ2-1; possible D gene TRBD2, 6 bases. CDR1 and CDR2 (germline): SGDLS, YYNGEE. V was shortened by 1 base and J by 0 bases, with 8 bases between the two germline ends. CDR3 length equals 15 residues. In nucleotides, the CDR3 is TGTGCCAGCAGCGTAATCGGGAGCTCCTACAATGAGCAGTTCTTC. Translation gives CASSVIGSSYNEQFF.

The chain has TRBV6-1 and TRBJ1-1; 8 nucleotides agree with TRBD1. CDR1 and CDR2 (germline): MNHNS, SASEGT. Unmatched junction bases numbered 5, after V lost 2 bases and J lost 0 bases. The CDR3 is made up of 16 amino acids. CDR3 in DNA: TGTGCCAGCAGTGAATGGGACAGGAGCATGAACACTGAAGCTTTCTTT. Its translation is CASSEWDRSMNTEAFF.

With regard to this clonotype: Being one base from a much bigger clone, this may be a read error. The genes are TRBV30 and TRBJ2-1; D may be TRBD1 (6 bases). CDR3 length: 14 residues. Germline V gene lookup returns CDR1 GTSNPN and CDR2 SVGIG (reference sequence). V shed 3 bases and J shed 9 bases, with 18 bases lying between them. The CDR3 nucleotides are TGTGCCTGGAGAGGGGCAGGGGTTTTGGGTGAGCAGTTCTTC. It codes for CAWRGAGVLGEQFF.

This clonotype was detected a few times. The chain has TRBV9 and TRBJ2-6; the D is unclear. This CDR3 region has 15 residues. Germline assignment: CDR1 SGDLS and CDR2 YYNGEE. Trimming shortened V by 0 bases and J by 0 bases, and 4 bases separated the two germline ends. CDR3 loop: CASSVEPSGANVLTF. The CDR3 DNA sequence: TGTGCCAGCAGCGTAGAGCCCTCTGGGGCCAACGTCCTGACTTTC.

The chain has TRBV27 and TRBJ2-7; D unclear. V lost 3 bases, J lost 3 bases, and 9 bases lay in between. CDR3 length equals 13 residues. Germline loops: CDR1 MNHEY, CDR2 SMNVEV (reference sequence). CDR3 coding DNA: TGTGCCAGCAGTTTCAGCGAAGACTACGAGCAGTACTTC. Translated: CASSFSEDYEQYF.

This clonotype has ten or more counts. The genes are TRBV18 and TRBJ2-3, with D possibly TRBD1 on 5 matching bases. The CDR3 has 14 amino acids. Germline CDR1 is KGHSH and CDR2 is LQKENI. V lost 2 bases to trimming and J lost 3 bases, with 9 bases between them. CDR3 bases: TGTGCCAGCTCACCAAACAGGAAAACAGATACGCAGTATTTT. Amino acid sequence: CASSPNRKTDTQYF.

This chain joins TRBV6-1 and TRBJ2-2, with TRBD2 matching over 9 bases. Germline V gene data show CDR1 as MNHNS and CDR2 as SASEGT. The CDR3 extends over 19 amino acids. V lost 5 bases, J lost 5 bases, and 18 bases stayed unmatched. CDR3 nucleotides: TGTGCCAGCAGTCCCGCTGTGACTGGCGGGAGGGTTTGGACCGGGGAGCTGTTTTTT. It codes for CASSPAVTGGRVWTGELFF.